This T cell receptor beta chain was documented in a study of cytotoxic CD8 clonotypes in ibrutinib-treated CLL. The table lists this clone with a few counts. The antigen remains undetermined. A read error may account for a junction end that differs from germline. The CDR3 runs 11 residues. Germline V CDR1 and CDR2: GTSNPN, SVGIG (reference sequence). Whole-study results and caveats: Clonality correlated strongly with circulating CD8+ T cells and exceeded age-matched healthy donors at baseline. Among the clonotypes, public ones were uncommon and contracted or held stable on treatment.

The repertoire was sequenced with immunoSEQ multiplex PCR; TCRdb's copy has only in-frame clones and lacks some. The table includes under 75,000 clones, about 72% detected once. This rearrangement joins TRBV30 to TRBJ2-7; 8 nucleotides line up with TRBD1. The sample consisted of PBMCs, taken after 12 months of ibrutinib treatment. This TCR derives from a human donor with chronic lymphocytic leukemia. The CDR3 loop reads CAWSEDRGYLF. The CDR3 nucleotides are TGTGCCTGGAGCGAAGACAGGGGATATCTTTTC.